A selection of T cell receptor beta chains follows, all from one sample in a study of cytomegalovirus exposure and HLA in healthy donors. Sequenced by immunoSEQ multiplex PCR; TCRdb stores in-frame clones only, minus some. The sample contains 150,000 or so clones, approximately 70% of which appear only once. Source material: PBMCs. All receptors derive from a man aged 35 to 55 in good health and CMV-seropositive. Each CDR3 is given with its conserved first and last residue. For some rows the clone size is stated as once, few or many, or as a class when expanded; others skip it.

j_call clone_size v_call cdr3_length cdr3_aa
TRBJ1-2 . TRBV18 13 CASSYKANYGYTF
TRBJ2-7 few TRBV6-6 16 CASSYPKGTRSYEQYF
TRBJ1-2 few TRBV19 14 CASSPHLRGDGYTF
TRBJ2-7 . TRBV9 14 CASSVGRASYEQYF
TRBJ2-5 . TRBV2 14 CASNGQAEVATQYF
TRBJ2-5 . TRBV7-2 15 CASRKPGLGGETQYF
TRBJ1-4 . TRBV2 18 CASSPGQDALTTNEKLFF
TRBJ1-3 . TRBV27 11 CASSNYNTIYF
TRBJ2-7 . TRBV27 15 CASRAGGRGSYEQYF
TRBJ2-3 . TRBV7-9 15 CASSFISGGTDTQYF
TRBJ2-1 . TRBV29-1 12 CSCGQSFDEQFF
TRBJ1-5 . TRBV7-2 15 CASSLGGTVNQPQHF
TRBJ1-2 . TRBV5-1 18 CASSITGIGALQIYGYTF
TRBJ2-2 . TRBV6-6 15 CASSYGTPNTGELFF
TRBJ2-7 . TRBV5-1 16 CASSLDGGVSSYEQYF
TRBJ1-1 . TRBV29-1 10 CSVDNSEAFF
TRBJ1-5 . TRBV4-1 17 CASSPWGTGAINQPQHF